This T cell receptor beta chain came from a study of Graves' ophthalmopathy and Graves' hyperthyroidism. Study findings and constraints: Blood samples also showed most expanded thyroid clonotypes exceeding 0.001 frequency.

A remark on this clonotype: Its antigen is currently unknown.

Transcripts of RNA were the source for amplifying TCR beta CDR3 regions. HTBI-primed first-round RT-PCR preceded second-round multiplex PCR. TCRdb independently ran MiXCR on the multiplex PCR reads; one entry per CDR3 protein. Of over 500,000 distinct CDR3 sequences listed, over 20% are singletons. V lost 11 bases to trimming and J lost 4 bases; unmatched junction nucleotides: 7. The germline CDR1 and CDR2 sequences are MNHNS and SASEGT. The CDR3 is 12 residues long. Patients in the hyperthyroidism group, adults aged 18 to 65, were newly diagnosed, under 2 months' duration. Reliance was placed on clinical symptoms, serum thyroxine, TRAb, thyroid ultrasound and orbital computed tomography for diagnosis.

Sample: peripheral blood. This sequence originates from a woman under 30 with stable Graves' hyperthyroidism. Some clones in this sample may be carry-over from other donors' samples. The chain has TRBV6-1 and TRBJ2-7, with 8 bases lining up with TRBD1. The CDR3 protein is CALDRGGYEQYF. CDR3 coding DNA: TGTGCCCTAGACAGGGGTGGTTACGAGCAGTACTTC.